The TCR beta chain described here comes from a study of human T cells and chemical hapten exposure. General study results and limits: As the donors had alopecia, their immune response may differ from healthy people's.

TCRdb ran MiXCR on the RACE reads and lists one entry per CDR3 protein. The sample records approximately 79,000 distinct CDR3 sequences, over 6.5% being singletons. Time point indicated: pre-sensitization, week 0. Treatment reported: therapeutic diphenylcyclopropenone sensitization with weekly scalp DPC. Blood was drawn before each patch test was applied. V dropped 7 bases and J dropped 3 bases, with 9 bases sitting between them. The CDR3 runs 12 residues. In germline, CDR1 is MNHEY, CDR2 SVGEGT. For this clonotype: Its matching antigen is unknown.

The sequence was collected from a man aged 35-49 years with alopecia areata. Some clones in this sample may be carry-over from other donors' samples. The J gene is TRBJ1-1, the V gene TRBV6-2 or TRBV6-3; no definite D call. Sequences were derived from whole blood, sampled in connection with sensitization to the hapten diphenylcyclopropenone (DPC). CDR3 region: CASNWGYTEAFF. The CDR3 nucleotides read TGTGCCAGCAACTGGGGTTACACTGAAGCTTTCTTT.